This is a list of T cell receptor beta chains from one sample in a study of identical twins. TCRdb re-analysed the 5' RACE reads in MiXCR, keeping a single row per CDR3 protein. This sample has 1.5 million to 2 million distinct CDR3 sequences, with around 29% found just once. Sequencing was carried out using cord blood. The receptors come from a newborn girl in good health. CDR3s include the opening cysteine and the closing phenylalanine or tryptophan. Fields, in order: D gene, V gene, clone size, J gene, CDR3 DNA, CDR3 protein. A D gene is named only where the DNA matches it firmly. Some rows have no size entry. The others give once, few or many, or a class for an expanded clone.

D gene: -
V gene: TRBV25-1
clone size: -
J gene: TRBJ2-5
CDR3 DNA: TGTGCCAGCAGTGATCGGGACACAGGTCGAGAGACCCAGTACTTC
CDR3 protein: CASSDRDTGRETQYF

D gene: -
V gene: TRBV3-1
clone size: once
J gene: TRBJ1-6
CDR3 DNA: TGTGCCAGCAGCCAAGGTAGAGCTTTGAAGACAGATTCACCCCTCCACTTT
CDR3 protein: CASSQGRALKTDSPLHF

D gene: TRBD1
V gene: TRBV2
clone size: -
J gene: TRBJ2-1
CDR3 DNA: TGTGCCACGCGTCGATCGGACAGGCCCAATGAGCGGTTCTTC
CDR3 protein: CATRRSDRPNERFF

D gene: -
V gene: TRBV28
clone size: few
J gene: TRBJ2-5
CDR3 DNA: TGTGCCAGCAGTTTGGGCTACTCCGGGACCCAGTACTTC
CDR3 protein: CASSLGYSGTQYF

D gene: -
V gene: TRBV5-6
clone size: -
J gene: TRBJ2-1
CDR3 DNA: TGTGCCAGCAGCTTCCCCCGGCGGAGTGAGCAGTTCTTC
CDR3 protein: CASSFPRRSEQFF

D gene: -
V gene: TRBV20-1
clone size: -
J gene: TRBJ1-1
CDR3 DNA: TGCAGTGCTAACCCAACAGGGTCCGGAGGGACTGAAGCTTTCTTT
CDR3 protein: CSANPTGSGGTEAFF

D gene: -
V gene: TRBV24-1
clone size: few
J gene: TRBJ2-5
CDR3 DNA: TGTGCCACCAGTGCTAGCCCCCAAGAGACCCAGTACTTC
CDR3 protein: CATSASPQETQYF

D gene: TRBD1
V gene: TRBV20-1
clone size: -
J gene: TRBJ2-6
CDR3 DNA: TGCAGTGCTGTGACAGGGACGAGATCTGGGGCCAACGTCCTGACTTTC
CDR3 protein: CSAVTGTRSGANVLTF

D gene: TRBD1
V gene: TRBV29-1
clone size: -
J gene: TRBJ1-6
CDR3 DNA: TGCAGCGTCGCCGGGACAGGGGGTTCACCCCTCCACTTT
CDR3 protein: CSVAGTGGSPLHF

D gene: -
V gene: TRBV3-1
clone size: -
J gene: TRBJ1-5
CDR3 DNA: TGTGCCAGCAGCCAAGGCGGCAGGCTAAGCAATCAGCCCCAGCATTTT
CDR3 protein: CASSQGGRLSNQPQHF

D gene: -
V gene: TRBV4-2
clone size: few
J gene: TRBJ1-3
CDR3 DNA: TGTGCCAGCAGCCGGCGAGGGGGGAAGCCTGGAAACACCATATATTTT
CDR3 protein: CASSRRGGKPGNTIYF

D gene: TRBD1
V gene: TRBV2
clone size: -
J gene: TRBJ1-1
CDR3 DNA: TGTGCCAGCAATGGTCAGGGGGGGGAGGACACTGAAGCTTTCTTT
CDR3 protein: CASNGQGGEDTEAFF

D gene: TRBD2
V gene: TRBV20-1
clone size: once
J gene: TRBJ2-7
CDR3 DNA: TGCAGTGCTCCACGGACTAGCGGGAGGGCCACCAATGAGCAGTACTTC
CDR3 protein: CSAPRTSGRATNEQYF

D gene: -
V gene: TRBV5-8
clone size: few
J gene: TRBJ2-5
CDR3 DNA: TGTGCCAGCAGCTTGTTTGGATGGGTAGTGGAGACCCAGTACTTC
CDR3 protein: CASSLFGWVVETQYF

D gene: -
V gene: TRBV20-1
clone size: -
J gene: TRBJ2-7
CDR3 DNA: TGCAGTGCTGACCTCCGATCATCCTACGAGCAGTACTTC
CDR3 protein: CSADLRSSYEQYF

D gene: -
V gene: TRBV6-6
clone size: few
J gene: TRBJ1-2
CDR3 DNA: TGTGCCGGCAGTCATCGGGAGGGTCTTCTTGGCTACACCTTC
CDR3 protein: CAGSHREGLLGYTF

D gene: TRBD2
V gene: TRBV20-1
clone size: -
J gene: TRBJ2-3
CDR3 DNA: TGCAGTGCCCCAACGCGGGGACTAGTTCAGGATACGCAGTATTTT
CDR3 protein: CSAPTRGLVQDTQYF

D gene: TRBD2
V gene: TRBV20-1
clone size: -
J gene: TRBJ2-5
CDR3 DNA: TGCAGTGCTGATTACCTGGGGGAGGGAGAGCAGTACTTC
CDR3 protein: CSADYLGEGEQYF

D gene: -
V gene: TRBV9
clone size: few
J gene: TRBJ1-2
CDR3 DNA: TGTGCCAGCAGCGTAATGGGACAAGGCTACACCTTC
CDR3 protein: CASSVMGQGYTF

D gene: -
V gene: TRBV15
clone size: -
J gene: TRBJ1-1
CDR3 DNA: TGTGCCACCATGGGGGGGATGTACACTGAAGCTTTCTTT
CDR3 protein: CATMGGMYTEAFF

D gene: TRBD2
V gene: TRBV20-1
clone size: -
J gene: TRBJ2-3
CDR3 DNA: TGCAGTGCTAGATGGACTAGCGGGAGGGTTCCTAGCACAGATACGCAGTATTTT
CDR3 protein: CSARWTSGRVPSTDTQYF

D gene: TRBD1
V gene: TRBV24-1
clone size: few
J gene: TRBJ2-7
CDR3 DNA: TGTGCCACCAGTGACGGGACAGGGGGCTACGAGCAGTACTTC
CDR3 protein: CATSDGTGGYEQYF

D gene: TRBD1
V gene: TRBV28
clone size: few
J gene: TRBJ1-6
CDR3 DNA: TGTGCCAGCAGCGTTGACAGGGTGGGAGGCTCACCCCCCCACTTT
CDR3 protein: CASSVDRVGGSPPHF

D gene: -
V gene: TRBV5-1
clone size: -
J gene: TRBJ1-2
CDR3 DNA: TGCGCCAGCAGCTTGAGACAGGCTGACTATGGCTACAACTTC
CDR3 protein: CASSLRQADYGYNF

D gene: -
V gene: TRBV20-1
clone size: few
J gene: TRBJ2-4
CDR3 DNA: TGCAGTGCTCCAGGCACGGGGAGGGGGGAATCGAGGCAGTACTTC
CDR3 protein: CSAPGTGRGESRQYF

D gene: -
V gene: TRBV7-2
clone size: few
J gene: TRBJ1-6
CDR3 DNA: TGTGCCAGCAGCTTATTCCCTCCTAATTCACCCCTCCACTTT
CDR3 protein: CASSLFPPNSPLHF

D gene: -
V gene: TRBV7-2
clone size: -
J gene: TRBJ2-1
CDR3 DNA: TGTGCCAGCAGCTTAGTGGGACAAAATGAGCAGTTCTTC
CDR3 protein: CASSLVGQNEQFF

D gene: TRBD1
V gene: TRBV19
clone size: -
J gene: TRBJ1-2
CDR3 DNA: TGTGCCAGTAGGGGACAGGGCTACACCTTC
CDR3 protein: CASRGQGYTF

D gene: TRBD2
V gene: TRBV7-2
clone size: -
J gene: TRBJ2-7
CDR3 DNA: TGTGCCAGCAGCTCTTTAGCGGGAGTTTGCGAGCAGTACTTC
CDR3 protein: CASSSLAGVCEQYF